This is a list of T cell receptor beta chains from one sample in a study of T cell repertoires in cytomegalovirus infection. MiXCR, applied by TCRdb to the reads, yields one record per CDR3 protein. The data hold nearly 700,000 distinct CDR3 sequences, with roughly 33% observed a single time. The antigens these receptors bind are not known. The sample consisted of cultured PBMCs, taken from culture after CMV antigen stimulation. The source is a human donor in good health (CMV status not recorded). Some clones in this sample may be carry-over from other donors' samples. The conserved cysteine and the conserved F or W are not part of the CDR3 here. A D gene is named only where the DNA matches it firmly. Clone size is shown for a subset of rows, as once, few, many or a class of expanded clone.

TRBD2,few,TRBV7-2,ASSYMGLEGYEQY
.,few,TRBV10-3,AKLREGDFSDTQY
.,.,TRBV7-8,ASSQRQDYNEQF
.,.,TRBV7-2,ASSLRVGDRKVNEQF
.,few,TRBV7-6,ASSLGPLGSETQY
.,.,TRBV7-6,ASSPWFTDTQY
.,few,TRBV7-9,ACAVASYEQY
TRBD1,.,TRBV12-3/TRBV12-4,ASSFVRGAAEAF
.,.,TRBV5-1,ASSLAASGGSPLH
.,.,TRBV5-5,ASRYRAWDSPLH
.,.,TRBV7-6,ASSLYSRGHSPLH
.,many,TRBV7-2,ATGAGELF
.,.,TRBV7-8,ASSLAQVRQTHYGYT
.,once,TRBV20-1,SASLDIDQPQH
.,many,TRBV7-2,ASSFRPSSYNSPLH
.,few,TRBV10-3,AISEVREAGNTIY
.,many,TRBV7-2,ASSLVPTGTSYNSPLH
.,.,TRBV7-9,ASSSPSRGTYEQY